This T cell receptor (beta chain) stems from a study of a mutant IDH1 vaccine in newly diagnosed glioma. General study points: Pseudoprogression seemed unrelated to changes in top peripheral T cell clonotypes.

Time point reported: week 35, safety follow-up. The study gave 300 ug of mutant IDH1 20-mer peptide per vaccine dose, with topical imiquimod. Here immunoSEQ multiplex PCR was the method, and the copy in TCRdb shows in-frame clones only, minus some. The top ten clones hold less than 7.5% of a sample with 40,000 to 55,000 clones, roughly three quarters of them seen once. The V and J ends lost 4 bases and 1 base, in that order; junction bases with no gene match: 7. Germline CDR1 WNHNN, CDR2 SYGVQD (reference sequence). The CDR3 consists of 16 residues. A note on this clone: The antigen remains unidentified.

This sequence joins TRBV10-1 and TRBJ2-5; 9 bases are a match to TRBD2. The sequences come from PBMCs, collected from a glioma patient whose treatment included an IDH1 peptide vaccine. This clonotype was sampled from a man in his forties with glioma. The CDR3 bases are TGCGCCAGCAGTGCGGGGCTAGCGGGGAGCCAAGAGACCCAGTACTTC. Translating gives CASSAGLAGSQETQYF.